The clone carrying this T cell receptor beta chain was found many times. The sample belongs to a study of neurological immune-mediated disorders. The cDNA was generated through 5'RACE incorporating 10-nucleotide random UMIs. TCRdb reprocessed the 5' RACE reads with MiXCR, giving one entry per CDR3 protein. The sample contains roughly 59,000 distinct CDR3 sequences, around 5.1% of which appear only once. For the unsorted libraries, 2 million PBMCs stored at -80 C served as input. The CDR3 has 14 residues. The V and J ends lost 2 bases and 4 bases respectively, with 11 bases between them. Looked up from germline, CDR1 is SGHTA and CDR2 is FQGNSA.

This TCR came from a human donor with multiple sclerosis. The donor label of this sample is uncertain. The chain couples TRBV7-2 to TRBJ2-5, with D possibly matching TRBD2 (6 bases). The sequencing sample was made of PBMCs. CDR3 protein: CASSLTLAIETQYF. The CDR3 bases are TGTGCCAGCAGCTTAACCCTAGCGATAGAGACCCAGTACTTC.